This entry describes one T cell receptor beta chain. Its specificity is unknown. These data come from a study of cytomegalovirus exposure and HLA in healthy donors. Trimming shortened V by 4 bases and J by 5 bases, and 22 bases separated the two germline ends. Germline V CDR1 and CDR2: SGDLS, YYNGEE. This CDR3 is 17 amino acids long. Among the roughly 110 subjects of the validation cohort, separate from the approximately 670-subject first cohort, were the donors. Measured with immunoSEQ multiplex PCR; TCRdb has only the in-frame clones, and not every one. The sample holds about 49,000 clones, about 90% seen once. Study outcomes and limitations: Cytomegalovirus status was reportedly diagnosed by the classifier with high specificity and sensitivity. The investigators catalogued some 160 TCR beta chains as cytomegalovirus-associated.

The clonotype originates from a man aged 18-30 years in good health and CMV-seronegative. The V gene is TRBV9, the J gene TRBJ2-1; no reliable D call. The material sequenced was PBMCs. The CDR3 loop reads CASSFAGSRSVDNEQFF. In nucleotides, the CDR3 is TGTGCCAGCAGCTTCGCCGGGTCTCGGTCCGTGGACAATGAGCAGTTCTTC.